This T cell receptor (beta chain) was profiled in a study of blood T cell repertoires in COVID-19 (dated by TCRdb to 2018 to 2020). Concerning the study at large: The collaborator samples originated in the United States, Italy and Spain and spanned the acute and convalescent phases of COVID-19. The prospective study material was composed of cDNA or gDNA derived from T cells, B-cell-depleted T cells, or PBMCs. Deeply sampled blood TCRbeta repertoires from subjects exposed to, actively infected with, or recovered from COVID-19 were included in the dataset. Where HLA class I and class II types were available, the types were taken from metadata supplied by the sample provider, not from assay-based typing. Nearly every sample came with metadata listing a de-identified subject ID, COVID-19 status, age in years and sex. The repertoires were released in a freely available public database intended as a resource for research on the immune response to SARS-CoV-2. Samples came from the ongoing ImmuneRACE study (first 160 participants) plus 1,254 subjects from 6 global collaborators. Results and caveats for the whole study, not just this receptor: Clinical and demographic metadata were provided uncurated, with the amount varying by source and participant.

A remark on this clone: Which antigen it targets is not known. Within one base of it there is no much larger clone, and no base qualities were kept.

TCRbeta CDR3 regions were amplified from genomic DNA using the immunoSEQ Assay, a bias-controlled multiplex PCR. Per the source publication's procedure: Within the assay, amplification of reference gene primers was used to estimate how many nucleated cells each sample contained. To quantify the absolute abundance of each unique TCRbeta CDR3 rearrangement, sequence reads were collapsed and filtered. For each sample, productive Simpson clonality was calculated as the square root of Simpson's diversity index over productive rearrangements. TCRdb limited this immuneACCESS table to in-frame rearrangements with V and J called. A share of clones is missing; checked studies link under half to unresolved V genes, and the rest is unexplained. For V, J and clone size, that table is used; D and trimming come from the DNA. The sample data list 150,000 to 200,000 clones, and more than 70% of these were observed just once. The top ten constitute about 4.4% of the sample.

Trimming leaves V shorter by 0 bases and J shorter by 0 bases, with the junction holding 3 bases beyond the gene matches. The CDR3, cysteine through phenylalanine, is 16 amino acids long. Only the CDR3 DNA stays, 48 bases, in frame from base 1. CDR1 is given as SGHTS and CDR2 as YDEGEE, both from the germline V gene. Collaborating institutions collected whole blood in K2EDTA tubes following their own protocols. Collaborator samples were shipped for TCRbeta analysis as frozen whole blood, isolated PBMCs, or DNA extracted from either sample type. Material for sequencing was peripheral blood. The receptor comes from a human donor in a cohort sampled during active COVID-19. The chain is made from TRBV5-8 and TRBJ1-3, and 7 junctional nucleotides match TRBD1. The CDR3 corresponds to CASSLGTGNSGNTIYF. The sequenced DNA: TGTGCCAGCAGCTTGGGGACAGGAAACTCTGGAAACACCATATATTTT.